This T cell receptor beta chain emerged from a study of OX40 agonist ivuxolimab in advanced cancers. Study-wide results and caveats: The average count of expanded clones was higher among CD8+ T cells than among CD4+.

As concerns this clone: Its cognate antigen is unknown.

The CDR3 has 15 amino acids. V lost 3 bases to trimming and J lost 0 bases, with 12 bases between them. Germline values: CDR1 SGHRS, CDR2 YFSETQ. The investigators sampled blood at baseline, at cycle 4 day 1, and at cycle 7 day 1. The table came from immunoSEQ multiplex PCR; TCRdb's copy has only in-frame clones and leaves some out. The sample shows about 100,000 clones, around 90% of them seen only once. Source: CD4+ or CD8+ T cells sorted from blood, taken in a trial of the OX40 agonist ivuxolimab. The chain is built from TRBV5-1 and TRBJ1-1; the D gene is possibly TRBD1 (6 bases). The origin of this receptor is an adult with an advanced solid tumor such as melanoma, head and neck, liver or kidney cancer. The CDR3 region has the DNA TGCGCCAGCAGCTCAGGACAGACCTTGAACACTGAAGCTTTCTTT. Translation: CASSSGQTLNTEAFF. The entire variable domain, with the rest obtained from reference TRBV5-1 and TRBJ1-1, is as follows: KAGVTQTPRYLIKTRGQQVTLSCSPISGHRSVSWYQQTPGQGLQFLFEYFSETQRNKGNFPGRFSGRQFSNSRSEMNVSTLELGDSALYLCASSSGQTLNTEAFFGQGTRLTVV.